This TCR beta chain came from a study of post-analysis software for immune sequencing data. Whole-study context: Courses of disease covered relapsing-remitting, secondary progressive and progressive-relapsing multiple sclerosis.

Prepared libraries of TCR beta cDNA carried unique molecular identifiers. Input of roughly 1 to 11 million T cells yielded a few hundred thousand cDNA molecules. MiXCR, applied by TCRdb to the PCR reads, yields one record per CDR3 protein. The sample holds hundreds of thousands of distinct CDR3 sequences, roughly three fifths seen once. Study outcomes and limitations: Significantly decreased normalized Chao1 diversity was recorded for multiple sclerosis patients relative to controls. F-measure co-clustering was strong for batch-matched samples. Patients used several TRBV segments, including TRBV5-6, TRBV5-1 and TRBV20-1, more often than controls.

The CDR3 is 18 amino acids. Trimming at V came to 2 bases and at J to 0 bases, leaving 7 bases not matched to a gene. On this clonotype: What it binds is not known.

V and J are TRBV12-3 or TRBV12-4 and TRBJ2-1, with 10 positions matching TRBD2. Source material: blood. This sequence was found in a girl aged 2 to 9 with multiple sclerosis. CDR3 in amino acids: CASSLRTSGRSSYNEQFF. In DNA, the CDR3 is TGTGCCAGCAGTTTAAGGACTAGCGGACGAAGCTCCTACAATGAGCAGTTCTTC.